This is a list of T cell receptor beta chains from one sample in a study of human T cells and chemical hapten exposure. From the RACE reads, TCRdb called clonotypes with MiXCR, one entry per CDR3 protein. The sample lists more than 95,000 distinct CDR3 sequences; less than 35% were seen once. This sample comprised whole blood, obtained in connection with sensitization to the hapten diphenylcyclopropenone (DPC). Source of these receptors: a man aged 40-49 years with alopecia areata. Some clones in this sample may be carry-over from other donors' samples. The CDR3 runs from the conserved cysteine through the conserved F or W. Each record gives: J gene, V gene, D gene, clone size, CDR3 DNA, CDR3 protein. A D gene is named only where the DNA matches it firmly. Not every row has a clone size; where given, it reads once, few, many or a size class.

J gene: TRBJ2-1
V gene: TRBV29-1
D gene: TRBD2
clone size: few
CDR3 DNA: TGCAGCGGCCGCCCCGGGGGGAATGAGCAGTTCTTC
CDR3 protein: CSGRPGGNEQFF

J gene: TRBJ1-5
V gene: TRBV29-1
D gene: NA
clone size: NA
CDR3 DNA: TGCAGCGTTTGGGCAGGGGGCAATCAGCCCCAGCATTTT
CDR3 protein: CSVWAGGNQPQHF

J gene: TRBJ1-5
V gene: TRBV10-3
D gene: NA
clone size: NA
CDR3 DNA: TGTGCCATCAGCCCCGAGGGGGGGGGCAATCAGCCCCAGCATTTT
CDR3 protein: CAISPEGGGNQPQHF

J gene: TRBJ2-3
V gene: TRBV21-1
D gene: NA
clone size: NA
CDR3 DNA: TGTGCCAGCAGCAAAATCACAGATACGCAGTATTTT
CDR3 protein: CASSKITDTQYF

J gene: TRBJ2-5
V gene: TRBV7-2
D gene: NA
clone size: few
CDR3 DNA: TGTGCCAGCAGCTTAGAAAGGGTCCAAGAGACCCAGTACTTC
CDR3 protein: CASSLERVQETQYF

J gene: TRBJ1-6
V gene: TRBV12-3/TRBV12-4
D gene: NA
clone size: few
CDR3 DNA: TGTGCCAGCAGTAATGACAGAGGCCGATCACCCCTCCACTTT
CDR3 protein: CASSNDRGRSPLHF

J gene: TRBJ2-1
V gene: TRBV7-2
D gene: TRBD2
clone size: NA
CDR3 DNA: TGTGCCAGCAGCTTAAGCTTAGCGGGAGGGAACAATGAGCAGTTCTTC
CDR3 protein: CASSLSLAGGNNEQFF

J gene: TRBJ2-7
V gene: TRBV20-1
D gene: TRBD2
clone size: NA
CDR3 DNA: TGCAGTGCGTGGCCGAAGACTAGCGTAACCTACGAGCAGTACTTC
CDR3 protein: CSAWPKTSVTYEQYF

J gene: TRBJ2-5
V gene: TRBV7-2
D gene: NA
clone size: few
CDR3 DNA: TGTGCCAGCAGCTTAGGGACCGGACCGATCTACCAAGAGACCCAGTACTTC
CDR3 protein: CASSLGTGPIYQETQYF

J gene: TRBJ1-6
V gene: TRBV4-1
D gene: NA
clone size: NA
CDR3 DNA: TGCGCCAGCAGCCAAGAGCACCTGGGGGGTAATTCACCCCTCCACTTT
CDR3 protein: CASSQEHLGGNSPLHF

J gene: TRBJ2-5
V gene: TRBV20-1
D gene: NA
clone size: few
CDR3 DNA: TGCAGTGCTTCCCAAGAGACCCAGTACTTC
CDR3 protein: CSASQETQYF

J gene: TRBJ2-1
V gene: TRBV24-1
D gene: NA
clone size: NA
CDR3 DNA: TGTGCCACCAGTGATTTGCACGGGTCCTCCTACAATGAGCAGTTCTTC
CDR3 protein: CATSDLHGSSYNEQFF

J gene: TRBJ2-5
V gene: TRBV5-1
D gene: TRBD2
clone size: few
CDR3 DNA: TGCGCCAGCAGCTTACCACTAGCGGGGGACCAAGAGACCCAGTACTTC
CDR3 protein: CASSLPLAGDQETQYF

J gene: TRBJ2-1
V gene: TRBV7-9
D gene: TRBD2
clone size: NA
CDR3 DNA: TGTGCCGCAAGTGGAGGCGGGAGCGCGCTTCTCAGTGAGCAGTTCTTC
CDR3 protein: CAASGGGSALLSEQFF

J gene: TRBJ2-6
V gene: TRBV28
D gene: NA
clone size: many
CDR3 DNA: TGTGCCAGCAGGCAACCCAGCTCTGGGGCCAACGTCCTGACTTTC
CDR3 protein: CASRQPSSGANVLTF

J gene: TRBJ2-1
V gene: TRBV7-8
D gene: NA
clone size: NA
CDR3 DNA: TGTGCCAGCAGCTTAGCCTTATCGGGAAATGAGCAGTTCTTC
CDR3 protein: CASSLALSGNEQFF

J gene: TRBJ1-5
V gene: TRBV20-1
D gene: NA
clone size: NA
CDR3 DNA: TGCAGTGCTAGGGCGGACATGATCAATCAGCCCCAGCATTTT
CDR3 protein: CSARADMINQPQHF

J gene: TRBJ1-4
V gene: TRBV18
D gene: NA
clone size: NA
CDR3 DNA: TGTGCCAGCTCTCCCTCGTCGGGTACGACTAATGAAAAACTGTTTTTT
CDR3 protein: CASSPSSGTTNEKLFF

J gene: TRBJ2-5
V gene: TRBV4-1
D gene: TRBD1
clone size: NA
CDR3 DNA: TGCGCCAGCAGGCCGACATCCACAGGGGTAGAGACCCAGTACTTC
CDR3 protein: CASRPTSTGVETQYF

J gene: TRBJ1-5
V gene: TRBV20-1
D gene: NA
clone size: NA
CDR3 DNA: TGCAGTGCTCGCCGGGACCCTGTACCGGGACAGCCCCAGCATTTT
CDR3 protein: CSARRDPVPGQPQHF

J gene: TRBJ2-7
V gene: TRBV14
D gene: NA
clone size: NA
CDR3 DNA: TGTGCCAGCAGCCAAGCCGGGTTTTACGAGCAGTACTTC
CDR3 protein: CASSQAGFYEQYF

J gene: TRBJ2-3
V gene: TRBV7-6
D gene: TRBD2
clone size: NA
CDR3 DNA: TGTGCCAGCAGCTTATTGCGGGAGGCCACAGATACGCAGTATTTT
CDR3 protein: CASSLLREATDTQYF

J gene: TRBJ1-2
V gene: TRBV6-4
D gene: NA
clone size: few
CDR3 DNA: TGTGCCAGCCTTACACATTGGTATGGCTACACCTTC
CDR3 protein: CASLTHWYGYTF

J gene: TRBJ2-5
V gene: TRBV5-4
D gene: NA
clone size: many
CDR3 DNA: TGTGCCAGCAGCTTGGCAGTACAAGAGACCCAGTACTTC
CDR3 protein: CASSLAVQETQYF

J gene: TRBJ2-1
V gene: TRBV7-9
D gene: TRBD2
clone size: few
CDR3 DNA: TGTGCCACGGGACTAGCGGGAGGCAATGAGCAGTTCTTC
CDR3 protein: CATGLAGGNEQFF

J gene: TRBJ2-1
V gene: TRBV28
D gene: NA
clone size: few
CDR3 DNA: TGTGCCAGCAGTTCCCCCGGGGTAGCGCGCTCCTACAATGAGCAGTTCTTC
CDR3 protein: CASSSPGVARSYNEQFF

J gene: TRBJ1-5
V gene: TRBV20-1
D gene: TRBD1
clone size: few
CDR3 DNA: TGCAGTGCTAGAACCCCCCGGGGCGGATTAAGGCCAGGGGGAAATCAGCCCCAGCATTTT
CDR3 protein: CSARTPRGGLRPGGNQPQHF

J gene: TRBJ2-4
V gene: TRBV4-2
D gene: TRBD2
clone size: NA
CDR3 DNA: TGTGCCAGCAGCCAAGAGTCGGGGGGCATTCAGTACTTC
CDR3 protein: CASSQESGGIQYF

J gene: TRBJ1-4
V gene: TRBV6-5
D gene: NA
clone size: few
CDR3 DNA: TGTGCCAGCAGTTATAGCGGGCCCAGGGTTGAAAAACTGTTTTTT
CDR3 protein: CASSYSGPRVEKLFF

J gene: TRBJ1-1
V gene: TRBV5-1
D gene: TRBD1
clone size: few
CDR3 DNA: TGCGCCAGCAGAAGACAGGGGATGGTCACTGAAGCTTTCTTT
CDR3 protein: CASRRQGMVTEAFF

J gene: TRBJ2-1
V gene: TRBV7-9
D gene: NA
clone size: NA
CDR3 DNA: TGTGCCAGCAGTTCTCAGAACAATGAGCAGTTCTTC
CDR3 protein: CASSSQNNEQFF

J gene: TRBJ2-7
V gene: TRBV20-1
D gene: NA
clone size: NA
CDR3 DNA: TGCAGTGCTAGAGGACAGGACCTATACTTC
CDR3 protein: CSARGQDLYF

J gene: TRBJ2-5
V gene: TRBV12-3/TRBV12-4
D gene: NA
clone size: few
CDR3 DNA: TGTGCCAGCAGTTCACAGGGTTGGGGAGAGACCCAGTACTTC
CDR3 protein: CASSSQGWGETQYF

J gene: TRBJ2-2
V gene: TRBV12-3/TRBV12-4
D gene: NA
clone size: few
CDR3 DNA: TGTGCCAGCAGTTTAGCCTGGGGGGAGCTGTTTTTT
CDR3 protein: CASSLAWGELFF

J gene: TRBJ2-4
V gene: TRBV20-1
D gene: TRBD2
clone size: NA
CDR3 DNA: TGCAGTGCTAGCCCGGGGGGACTAGCCAAAAACATTCAGTACTTC
CDR3 protein: CSASPGGLAKNIQYF

J gene: TRBJ2-3
V gene: TRBV10-3
D gene: NA
clone size: NA
CDR3 DNA: TGTGCCATCAGTATTCTAGGGGCAGATACGCAGTATTTT
CDR3 protein: CAISILGADTQYF

J gene: TRBJ2-7
V gene: TRBV6-5
D gene: NA
clone size: NA
CDR3 DNA: TGTGCCAGCAGTGACTCGAGATTGAGGCAGGGGCCCTCCTACGAGCAGTACTTC
CDR3 protein: CASSDSRLRQGPSYEQYF

J gene: TRBJ2-7
V gene: TRBV20-1
D gene: NA
clone size: few
CDR3 DNA: TGCAGTGCTAGAGATACCCGGGTCCGCGGAGGTGACGAGCAGTACTTC
CDR3 protein: CSARDTRVRGGDEQYF

J gene: TRBJ2-1
V gene: TRBV7-2
D gene: TRBD2
clone size: NA
CDR3 DNA: TGTGCCAGCAGCTTAGCGGGAGGGGACTACAATGAGCAGTTCTTC
CDR3 protein: CASSLAGGDYNEQFF

J gene: TRBJ2-1
V gene: TRBV29-1
D gene: NA
clone size: few
CDR3 DNA: TGCAGCGTTGGGGGACTCCTCGGGAGTTCCTACAATGAGCAGTTCTTC
CDR3 protein: CSVGGLLGSSYNEQFF

J gene: TRBJ1-6
V gene: TRBV4-2
D gene: NA
clone size: NA
CDR3 DNA: TGTGCCAGCAGCCAAGCTGGTCTCCATTCACCCCTCCACTTT
CDR3 protein: CASSQAGLHSPLHF

J gene: TRBJ2-7
V gene: TRBV7-6
D gene: TRBD1
clone size: NA
CDR3 DNA: TGTGCCAGCAGCCAGGGGACAGGGTACCACGAGCAGTACTTC
CDR3 protein: CASSQGTGYHEQYF

J gene: TRBJ2-3
V gene: TRBV27
D gene: TRBD2
clone size: NA
CDR3 DNA: TGTGCCAGCAGTTTATTACTGACTAGCGGGAAGAGAGATACGCAGTATTTT
CDR3 protein: CASSLLLTSGKRDTQYF

J gene: TRBJ1-2
V gene: TRBV12-3/TRBV12-4
D gene: NA
clone size: few
CDR3 DNA: TGTGCCAGCAGTTTAGCGCAGGGGTCCTATGGCTACACCTTC
CDR3 protein: CASSLAQGSYGYTF

J gene: TRBJ2-2
V gene: TRBV7-9
D gene: TRBD1
clone size: few
CDR3 DNA: TGTGCCAGCAACAAAAGGACAGGGCGTACCGGGGAGCTGTTTTTT
CDR3 protein: CASNKRTGRTGELFF

J gene: TRBJ2-7
V gene: TRBV28
D gene: NA
clone size: few
CDR3 DNA: TGTGCCAGCAGTCTTGGGGGGGCCCTCACCGTACAGTACTTC
CDR3 protein: CASSLGGALTVQYF

J gene: TRBJ2-4
V gene: TRBV28
D gene: TRBD2
clone size: NA
CDR3 DNA: TGTGCCAGCAGTTTGGGGGGAGCGGGAAGCCTCCTAGCCAAAAACATTCAGTACTTC
CDR3 protein: CASSLGGAGSLLAKNIQYF